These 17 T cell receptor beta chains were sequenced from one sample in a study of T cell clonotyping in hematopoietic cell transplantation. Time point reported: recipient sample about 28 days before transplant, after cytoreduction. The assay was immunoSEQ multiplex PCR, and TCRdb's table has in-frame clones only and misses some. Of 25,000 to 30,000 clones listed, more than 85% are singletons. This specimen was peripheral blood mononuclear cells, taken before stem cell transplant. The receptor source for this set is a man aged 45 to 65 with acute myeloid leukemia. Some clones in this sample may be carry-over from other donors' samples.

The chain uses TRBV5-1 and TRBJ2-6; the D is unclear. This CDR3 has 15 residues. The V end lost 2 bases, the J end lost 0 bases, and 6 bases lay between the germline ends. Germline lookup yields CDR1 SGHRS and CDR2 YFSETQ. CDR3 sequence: CASSLTASGANVLTF. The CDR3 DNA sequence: TGCGCCAGCAGCTTAACGGCCTCTGGGGCCAACGTCCTGACTTTC.

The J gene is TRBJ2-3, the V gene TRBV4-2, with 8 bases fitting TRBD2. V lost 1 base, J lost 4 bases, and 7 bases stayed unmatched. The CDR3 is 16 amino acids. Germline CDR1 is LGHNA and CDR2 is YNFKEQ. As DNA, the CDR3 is TGTGCCAGCAGCCAAGCGGGACTAGTAGGGGCAGATACGCAGTATTTT. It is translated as CASSQAGLVGADTQYF.

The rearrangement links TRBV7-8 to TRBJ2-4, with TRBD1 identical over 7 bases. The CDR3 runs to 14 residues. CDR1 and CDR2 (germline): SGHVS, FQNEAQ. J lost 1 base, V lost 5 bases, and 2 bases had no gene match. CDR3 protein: CASSPTGAKNIQYF. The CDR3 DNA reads TGTGCCAGCAGCCCGACAGGGGCCAAAAACATTCAGTACTTC.

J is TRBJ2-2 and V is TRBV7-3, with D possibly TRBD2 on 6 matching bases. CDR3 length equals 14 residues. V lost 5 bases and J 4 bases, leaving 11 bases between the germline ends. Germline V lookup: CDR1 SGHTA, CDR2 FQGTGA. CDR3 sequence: CASSPNGGTGELFF. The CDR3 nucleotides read TGTGCCAGCAGCCCAAACGGGGGCACCGGGGAGCTGTTTTTT.

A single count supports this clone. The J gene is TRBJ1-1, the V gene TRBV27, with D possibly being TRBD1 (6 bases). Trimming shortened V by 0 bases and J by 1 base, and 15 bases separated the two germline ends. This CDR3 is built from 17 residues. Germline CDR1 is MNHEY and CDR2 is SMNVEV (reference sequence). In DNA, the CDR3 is TGTGCCAGCAGTTTATCGACCCAAGGGGGTTGGAACACTGAAGCTTTCTTT. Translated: CASSLSTQGGWNTEAFF.

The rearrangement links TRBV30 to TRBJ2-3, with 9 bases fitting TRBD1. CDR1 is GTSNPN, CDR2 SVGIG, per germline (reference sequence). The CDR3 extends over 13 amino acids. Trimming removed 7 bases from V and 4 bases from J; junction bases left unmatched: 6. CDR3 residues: CASRQGVADTQYF. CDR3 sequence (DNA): TGTGCCTCCCGACAGGGGGTAGCAGATACGCAGTATTTT. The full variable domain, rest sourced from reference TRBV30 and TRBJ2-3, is SQTIHQWPATLVQPVGSPLSLECTVEGTSNPNLYWYRQAAGRGLQLLFYSVGIGQISSEVPQNLSASRPQDRQFILSSKKLLLSDSGFYLCASRQGVADTQYFGPGTRLTVL.

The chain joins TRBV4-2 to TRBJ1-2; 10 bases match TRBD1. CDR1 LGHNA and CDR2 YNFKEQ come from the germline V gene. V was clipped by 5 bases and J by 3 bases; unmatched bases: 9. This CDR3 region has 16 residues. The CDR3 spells CASSDAGTGEDYGYTF. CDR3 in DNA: TGTGCCAGCAGCGACGCCGGGACAGGGGAAGACTATGGCTACACCTTC.

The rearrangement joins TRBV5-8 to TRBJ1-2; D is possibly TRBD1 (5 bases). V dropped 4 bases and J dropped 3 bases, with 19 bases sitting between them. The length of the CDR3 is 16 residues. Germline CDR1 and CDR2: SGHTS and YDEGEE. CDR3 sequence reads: CASSPREGRAYYGYTF. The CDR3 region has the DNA TGTGCCAGCAGCCCCCGTGAGGGCAGGGCCTACTATGGCTACACCTTC.

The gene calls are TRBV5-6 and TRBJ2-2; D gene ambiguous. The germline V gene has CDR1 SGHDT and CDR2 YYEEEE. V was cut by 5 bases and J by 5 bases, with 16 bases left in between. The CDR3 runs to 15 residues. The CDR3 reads CASSSTRTITGELFF. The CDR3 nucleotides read TGTGCCAGCAGTTCCACCCGGACCATTACCGGGGAGCTGTTTTTT.

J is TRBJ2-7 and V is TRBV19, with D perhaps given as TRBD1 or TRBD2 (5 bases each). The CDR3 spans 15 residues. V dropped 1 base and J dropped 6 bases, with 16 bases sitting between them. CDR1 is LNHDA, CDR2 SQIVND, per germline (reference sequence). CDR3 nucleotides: TGTGCCAGTAGTATAGTCCCGGGACCGTCGTCCGAGCAGTACTTC. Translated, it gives CASSIVPGPSSEQYF.

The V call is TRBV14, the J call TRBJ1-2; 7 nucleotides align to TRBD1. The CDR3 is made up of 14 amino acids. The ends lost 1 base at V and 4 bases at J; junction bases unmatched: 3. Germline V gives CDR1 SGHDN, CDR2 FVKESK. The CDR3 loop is CASSQGTGPYGYTF. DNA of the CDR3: TGTGCCAGCAGCCAAGGGACAGGACCCTATGGCTACACCTTC. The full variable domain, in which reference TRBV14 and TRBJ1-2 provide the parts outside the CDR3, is EAGVTQFPSHSVIEKGQTVTLRCDPISGHDNLYWYRRVMGKEIKFLLHFVKESKQDESGMPNNRFLAERTGGTYSTLKVQPAELEDSGVYFCASSQGTGPYGYTFGSGTRLTVV.

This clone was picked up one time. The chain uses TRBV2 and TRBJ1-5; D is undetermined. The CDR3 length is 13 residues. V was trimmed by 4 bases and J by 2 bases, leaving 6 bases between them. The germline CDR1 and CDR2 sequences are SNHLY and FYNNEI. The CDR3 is CASSAEGNQPQHF. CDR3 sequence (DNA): TGTGCCAGCAGTGCAGAGGGCAATCAGCCCCAGCATTTT.

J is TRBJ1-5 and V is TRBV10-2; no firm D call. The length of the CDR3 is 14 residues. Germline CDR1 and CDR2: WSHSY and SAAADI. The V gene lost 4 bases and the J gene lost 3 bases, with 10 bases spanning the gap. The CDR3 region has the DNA TGCGCCAGCAGTGGATTTGGATCCAATCAGCCCCAGCATTTT. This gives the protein CASSGFGSNQPQHF.

The CDR3, as DNA: TGCGCCAGCAGCTTGTCAGGGGGGGCTGGGGCCAACGTCCTGACTTTC. It is translated as CASSLSGGAGANVLTF. The chain employs TRBV5-1 and TRBJ2-6; the D gene could be TRBD1 or TRBD2 (7 bases each). Germline CDR1 reads SGHRS; CDR2 reads YFSETQ. With 1 base removed from V and 2 bases from J, the gap between germline ends came to 10 bases. The CDR3 covers 16 residues.

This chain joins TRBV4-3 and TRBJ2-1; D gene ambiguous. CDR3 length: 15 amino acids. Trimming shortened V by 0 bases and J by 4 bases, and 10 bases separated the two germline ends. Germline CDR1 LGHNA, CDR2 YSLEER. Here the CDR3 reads CASSQDSAEYNEQFF. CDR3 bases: TGCGCCAGCAGCCAAGATTCGGCGGAATACAATGAGCAGTTCTTC.

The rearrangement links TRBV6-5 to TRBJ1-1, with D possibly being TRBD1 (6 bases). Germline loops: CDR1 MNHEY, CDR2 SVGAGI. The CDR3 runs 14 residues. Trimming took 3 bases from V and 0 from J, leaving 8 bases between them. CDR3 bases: TGTGCCAGCAGTTATGGGACAATGAACACTGAAGCTTTCTTT. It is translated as CASSYGTMNTEAFF.

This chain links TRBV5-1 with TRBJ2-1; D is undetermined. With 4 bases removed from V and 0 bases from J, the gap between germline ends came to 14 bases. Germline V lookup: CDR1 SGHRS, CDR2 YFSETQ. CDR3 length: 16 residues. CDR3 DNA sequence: TGCGCCAGCAGCCCTAAAGACGCTAGCTCCTACAATGAGCAGTTCTTC. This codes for CASSPKDASSYNEQFF.